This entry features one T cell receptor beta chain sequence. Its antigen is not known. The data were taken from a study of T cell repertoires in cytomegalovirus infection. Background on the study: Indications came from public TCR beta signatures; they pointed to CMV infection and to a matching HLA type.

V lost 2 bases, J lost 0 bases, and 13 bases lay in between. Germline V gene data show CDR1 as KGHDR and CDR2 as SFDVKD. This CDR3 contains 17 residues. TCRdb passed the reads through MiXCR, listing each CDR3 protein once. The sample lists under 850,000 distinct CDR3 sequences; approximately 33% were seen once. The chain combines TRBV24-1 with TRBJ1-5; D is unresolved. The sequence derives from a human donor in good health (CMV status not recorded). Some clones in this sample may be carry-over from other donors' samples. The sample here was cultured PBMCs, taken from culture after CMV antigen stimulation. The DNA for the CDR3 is TGTGCCACCAGTGATTGTAGCGGACGGCCTAGCAATCAGCCCCAGCATTTT. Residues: CATSDCSGRPSNQPQHF.